This T cell receptor beta chain was sequenced in a study of chemoradiotherapy in HPV16-positive cancers. The study, taken as a whole, reports: Candidate HPV-specific clones and E7-related TCR motifs grew in tumor during treatment.

Repertoires were generated with immunoSEQ multiplex PCR, while TCRdb's copy carries only in-frame clones and drops some. The sample consists of around 3,600 clones, around 79% of them appearing once. V shed 0 bases and J shed 7 bases, with 9 bases lying between them. Germline V CDR1 and CDR2: LNHNV, YYDKDF (reference sequence). CDR3 length: 14 residues. Note on this clone: What it recognizes is unknown.

The receptor's source is a human donor with HPV-associated anogenital cancer. The starting material was tumor tissue, obtained from a patient who underwent chemoradiotherapy. The rearrangement uses TRBV15 and TRBJ2-2, with D uncertain. The CDR3 sequence: CATSRDRTVGELFF. CDR3 bases: TGTGCCACCAGCAGAGATCGGACGGTCGGGGAGCTGTTTTTT. The full variable domain, in which reference TRBV15 and TRBJ2-2 provide the parts outside the CDR3, is DAMVIQNPRYQVTQFGKPVTLSCSQTLNHNVMYWYQQKSSQAPKLLFHYYDKDFNNEADTPDNFQSRRPNTSFCFLDIRSPGLGDTAMYLCATSRDRTVGELFFGEGSRLTVL.